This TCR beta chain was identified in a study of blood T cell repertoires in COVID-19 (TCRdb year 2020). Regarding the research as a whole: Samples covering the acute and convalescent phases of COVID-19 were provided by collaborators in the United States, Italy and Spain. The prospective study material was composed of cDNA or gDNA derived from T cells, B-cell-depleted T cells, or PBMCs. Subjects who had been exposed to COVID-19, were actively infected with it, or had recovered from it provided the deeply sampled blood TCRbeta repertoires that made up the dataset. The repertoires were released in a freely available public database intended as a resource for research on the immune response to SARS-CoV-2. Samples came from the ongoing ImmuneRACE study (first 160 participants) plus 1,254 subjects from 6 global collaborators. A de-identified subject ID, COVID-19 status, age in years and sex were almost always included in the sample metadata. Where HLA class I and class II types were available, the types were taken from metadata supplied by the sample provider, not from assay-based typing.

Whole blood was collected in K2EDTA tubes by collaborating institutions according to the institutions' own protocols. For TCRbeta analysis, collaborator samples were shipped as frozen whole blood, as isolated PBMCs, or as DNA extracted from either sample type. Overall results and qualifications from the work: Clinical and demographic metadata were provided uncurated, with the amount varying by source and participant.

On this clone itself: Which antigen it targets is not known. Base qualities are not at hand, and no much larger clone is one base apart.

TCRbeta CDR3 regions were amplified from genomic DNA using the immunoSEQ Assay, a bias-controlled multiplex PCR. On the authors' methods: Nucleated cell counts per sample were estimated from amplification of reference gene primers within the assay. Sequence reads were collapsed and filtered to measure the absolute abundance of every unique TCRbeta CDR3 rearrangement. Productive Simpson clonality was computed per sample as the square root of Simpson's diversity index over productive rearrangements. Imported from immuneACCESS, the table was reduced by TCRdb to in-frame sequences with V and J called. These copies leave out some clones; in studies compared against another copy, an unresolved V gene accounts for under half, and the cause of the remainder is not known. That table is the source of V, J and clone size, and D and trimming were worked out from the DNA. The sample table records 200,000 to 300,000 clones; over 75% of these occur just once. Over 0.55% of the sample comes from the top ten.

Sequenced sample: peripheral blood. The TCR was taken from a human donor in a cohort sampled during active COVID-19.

The DNA sequence is TGTGCCAGCAGCACACCAACGGGACAGGGGTTTACTAATCAGCCCCAGCATTTT. Its protein is CASSTPTGQGFTNQPQHF. The sequence links TRBV21-1 to TRBJ1-5; whether TRBD1, the table's D call, matches the DNA was not checked. TRBV21-1 is marked as a pseudogene. Its CDR3 holds 18 amino acids, cysteine through phenylalanine. Here the CDR3 DNA is all that survives: 54 bases in frame from base 1.